This T cell receptor beta chain was found in a study of T cells in Graves' hyperthyroidism and ophthalmopathy. Regarding the study as a whole: Model output signaled ophthalmopathy a median approximately 6 months ahead of onset. Peripheral blood also featured most of the thyroid clonotypes expanded above 0.001.

Exclusion of a patient resulted from uncontrolled infection, other autoimmune disease, pregnancy or lactation. Every diagnosis used clinical symptoms, serum thyroxine and TRAb, thyroid ultrasound and orbital computed tomography. It was RNA transcripts that yielded the amplified TCR beta CDR3 regions. Using the HTBI primer set, a first-round RT-PCR was run on the TCR CDR3. TCRdb redid the calling of the multiplex PCR reads with MiXCR, one entry per CDR3 protein. The table has around 360,000 distinct CDR3 sequences, 12% to 15% seen once. Remarks on this clonotype: Antigen specificity is unknown.

J gave up 1 base and V 6 bases, and 6 bases lay outside the gene matches. The CDR3 is 15 amino acids. The germline CDR1 and CDR2 sequences are MDHEN and SYDVKM. The chain has TRBV28 and TRBJ2-7; 10 positions agree with TRBD2. Sequencing used blood. The clonotype was recovered from a woman aged 60-75 years with Graves' ophthalmopathy. CDR3 region: CASRGGTSESYEQYF. The CDR3 bases are TGTGCCAGCAGGGGCGGGACTAGCGAGTCCTACGAGCAGTACTTC.